This T cell receptor (beta chain) came from a study of identifying expanded T cells in peripheral blood. Findings and limits, study-wide: Technical replicates showed around 1.2 changed clones; two weeks 15 to 20; four weeks 19. Clone count variance between roughly 2-week samples rose with total template count.

On this clone itself: Antigen: not known.

Germline V gives CDR1 SGHNT, CDR2 YYREEE (reference sequence). The CDR3 has 16 amino acids. After removal of 4 bases from V and 4 bases from J, the junction contained 6 bases not matched to a gene. Data came from immunoSEQ multiplex PCR; TCRdb stores just in-frame clones and leaves some out. The data show 90,000 to 95,000 clones, over 75% seen once. The chain combines TRBV5-4 with TRBJ2-3; 13 bases are shared with TRBD2. Sequencing used blood. The sequence derives from a person aged 18 to 70 in good health. The CDR3 nucleotides read TGTGCCAGCAGCATAAGGACTAGCGGGAGAGCAGATACGCAGTATTTT. Translated, it gives CASSIRTSGRADTQYF.